The clone carrying this T cell receptor (beta chain) came up many times. Its antigen remains unidentified. UMIs and sample barcodes were carried by the TCR alpha and TCR beta cDNA libraries that 5'RACE produced using constant-segment primers. TCRdb passed the 5' RACE reads through MiXCR, listing each CDR3 protein once. The data show about 350,000 distinct CDR3 sequences, roughly 15% seen once. The sample comes from a study of T-cell memory formation after mild COVID-19. Overall study context: Clustering of TCRs was largely donor specific.

Study results and caveats: A second wave of clones peaked on day 37, and their SARS-CoV-2 specificity went unconfirmed. Cross-reactive memory seemingly joined, as some responding clones were found in pre-infection memory.

This CDR3 has 13 residues. Germline V gene sequence: CDR1 SQVTM, CDR2 ANQGSEA. Trimming stripped 3 bases from V and 4 bases from J, with 9 bases between. The sequencing input was PBMCs or a T cell subset sorted from them (not recorded which). The chain combines TRBV29-1 with TRBJ2-2; D unresolved. The clonotype was recovered from a man in his late teens or twenties who had mild COVID-19 (a few samples of this study predate the infection). Cell type and time point are not known. The CDR3 region has the DNA TGCAGCGTTGACGGCCTAGGCACCGGGGAGCTGTTTTTT. Residues: CSVDGLGTGELFF.